These 32 T cell receptor beta chains share one sample of origin, sequenced in a study of T cell changes during pregnancy in multiple sclerosis (dated by TCRdb to 2018 to 2020). Receptors were amplified or captured by the immunoSEQ multiplex PCR assay. This immuneACCESS table, as held by TCRdb, lists in-frame sequences with V and J called but not all clones. Of the missing ones, under half trace to an unresolved V gene in checked studies; the others have no known cause. The sample data list 40,000 to 50,000 clones, and 90% of these were observed just once. The top ten clonotypes cover around 6.3% of the sample. The material was CD8+ T cells from peripheral blood mononuclear cells, obtained in the third trimester of pregnancy. The receptors shown here come from a female donor with multiple sclerosis, enrolled in a pregnancy study.

This chain links TRBV11-1 with TRBJ2-1, with TRBD2 matching over 7 bases. The V gene's germline CDR1 is SGHAT and CDR2 FQDESV (reference sequence). After removal of 4 bases from V and 5 bases from J, the junction contained 5 bases not matched to a gene. The CDR3 sequence is 14 residues long. In DNA form, the CDR3 reads TGTGCCAGCAGCTCACCGGGGACTAACAATGAGCAGTTCTTC. Translated: CASSSPGTNNEQFF. The full variable domain, completed using reference TRBV11-1 and TRBJ2-1, is EAEVAQSPRYKITEKSQAVAFWCDPISGHATLYWYRQILGQGPELLVQFQDESVVDDSQLPKDRFSAERLKGVDSTLKIQPAELGDSAMYLCASSSPGTNNEQFFGPGTRLTVL.

This chain links TRBV7-9 with TRBJ1-1, with a tentative D call TRBD1 (5 bases). CDR3 length: 13 residues. Trimming removed 3 bases from V and 6 bases from J, with 11 bases in between. Germline V CDR1 and CDR2: SEHNR, FQNEAQ (reference sequence). CDR3 amino acids: CASSLGGRSEAFF. In DNA, the CDR3 is TGTGCCAGCAGCTTGGGGGGACGTTCTGAAGCTTTCTTT.

The V call is TRBV4-3, the J call TRBJ1-2, with 7 bases identical to TRBD1. The CDR3 runs to 15 residues. Per germline, CDR1 LGHNA and CDR2 YSLEER. Trimming cost V 3 bases and J 5 bases; bases outside gene matches: 9. The CDR3 DNA reads as TGCGCCAGCAGCCAGGGGACAGTTCTCCTTTATGGCTACACCTTC. Translated: CASSQGTVLLYGYTF.

The genes are TRBV4-2 and TRBJ2-2; 8 bases map to TRBD2. Trimming at V came to 4 bases and at J to 4 bases, leaving 5 bases not matched to a gene. The CDR3 length is 15 residues. CDR1 is LGHNA, CDR2 YNFKEQ, per germline. CDR3 DNA sequence: TGTGCCAGCAGCCCGATTAGCGGGATCACCGGGGAGCTGTTTTTT. Translating gives CASSPISGITGELFF.

The genes are TRBV7-9 and TRBJ2-5; D might be TRBD2 (7 bases). With 7 bases removed from V and 3 bases from J, the gap between germline ends came to 15 bases. Germline CDR1 reads SEHNR; CDR2 reads FQNEAQ (reference sequence). CDR3 length equals 14 residues. CDR3 sequence (DNA): TGTGCCAGCATCCCTGGGGGGGCCGAAGAGACCCAGTACTTC. Encoded protein: CASIPGGAEETQYF. The full variable domain, in which reference TRBV7-9 and TRBJ2-5 provide the parts outside the CDR3, is DTGVSQNPRHKITKRGQNVTFRCDPISEHNRLYWYRQTLGQGPEFLTYFQNEAQLEKSRLLSDRFSAERPKGSFSTLEIQRTEQGDSAMYLCASIPGGAEETQYFGPGTRLLVL.

This chain uses TRBV10-3 with TRBJ1-2, with D possibly TRBD1 on 5 matching bases. The CDR3 has 15 amino acids. The germline CDR1 and CDR2 sequences are ENHRY and SYGVKD. The ends were cut back, 2 bases at V and 3 bases at J, with 13 bases in the middle. The CDR3 nucleotides are TGTGCCATCAGTGAGCCCGAACGGGGGGACTATGGCTACACCTTC. Protein: CAISEPERGDYGYTF.

The rearrangement uses TRBV18 and TRBJ1-1; D unresolved. CDR1 KGHSH and CDR2 LQKENI come from the germline V gene. Trimming shortened V by 2 bases and J by 1 base, and 17 bases separated the two germline ends. The CDR3 length is 17 residues. DNA for the CDR3: TGTGCCAGCTCACCATTTGAATATGAGGGTCGGAACACTGAAGCTTTCTTT. Protein product: CASSPFEYEGRNTEAFF.

The gene calls are TRBV11-3 and TRBJ2-7, with TRBD2 as a possible D gene (5 bases). Trimming removed 10 bases from V and 3 bases from J, with 13 bases in between. CDR1 is SGHNT and CDR2 is YENEEA in the germline V gene. This CDR3 is built from 12 residues. Here the CDR3 reads CATKGRSYEQYF. The CDR3 region has the DNA TGTGCCACCAAAGGGAGAAGCTACGAGCAGTACTTC.

This clone was picked up a small number of times. V and J are TRBV28 and TRBJ1-6; the D is unclear. This CDR3 spans 12 amino acids. V dropped 6 bases and J dropped 11 bases, with 11 bases sitting between them. Looked up from germline, CDR1 is MDHEN and CDR2 is SYDVKM. CDR3 DNA: TGTGCCAGCAGACCTCTAGATGCACCCCTCCACTTT. The encoded protein is CASRPLDAPLHF.

The rearrangement uses TRBV12-5 and TRBJ1-1, with D unresolved. CDR1 LGHNT and CDR2 FRNRAP come from the germline V gene. Deletions cut 3 bases from V and 2 bases from J, with 13 bases between. The CDR3 runs to 15 residues. The CDR3 DNA reads as TGTGCTAGTGGTTTCAGCTGGGAGGAAAACACTGAAGCTTTCTTT. Translating it yields CASGFSWEENTEAFF.

The CDR3 nucleotides read TGTGCCAGCAGCCATAGCAGGGTCGGAAGCACAGATACGCAGTATTTT. The encoded protein is CASSHSRVGSTDTQYF. The chain uses TRBV9 and TRBJ2-3; D is perhaps TRBD1 (5 bases). V shed 4 bases and J shed 0 bases, with 15 bases lying between them. Per the germline V gene, CDR1 is SGDLS and CDR2 is YYNGEE. The CDR3 has 16 amino acids.

The chain employs TRBV13 and TRBJ2-1; possible D gene TRBD1, 6 bases. Germline values: CDR1 PRHDT, CDR2 FYEKMQ (reference sequence). Trimming shortened V by 0 bases and J by 1 base, and 7 bases separated the two germline ends. This CDR3 has 15 amino acids. DNA for the CDR3: TGTGCCAGCAGCTTAGGAGGACAGTCCTACAATGAGCAGTTCTTC. Protein sequence: CASSLGGQSYNEQFF.

The chain couples TRBV10-3 to TRBJ1-5, with TRBD1 as a possible D gene (5 bases). Germline V gene sequence: CDR1 ENHRY, CDR2 SYGVKD. Trimming took off 0 bases at V and 0 bases at J, with 6 bases between the two ends. The CDR3 contains 15 residues. The chain's CDR3 is CAISESDSSNQPQHF. As DNA, the CDR3 is TGTGCCATCAGTGAGTCAGACAGTAGCAATCAGCCCCAGCATTTT.

This clone was observed a single time. The genes are TRBV2 and TRBJ2-7; 13 positions agree with TRBD2. The V and J ends lost 4 bases and 7 bases, in that order; junction bases with no gene match: 4. This CDR3 contains 14 residues. The germline CDR1 and CDR2 sequences are SNHLY and FYNNEI. In DNA, the CDR3 is TGTGCCAGCAGTGGGACTAGCGGGAGTGGAGAGCAGTACTTC. This translates into CASSGTSGSGEQYF.

The V and J genes are TRBV27 and TRBJ2-3; 9 bases agree with TRBD1. Germline assignment: CDR1 MNHEY and CDR2 SMNVEV (reference sequence). The length of the CDR3 is 15 residues. V dropped 5 bases and J dropped 0; count of bases not matched to a gene: 3. Here the CDR3 DNA reads TGTGCCAGCAGTGTAACAGGGGGCAGCACAGATACGCAGTATTTT. Encoded protein: CASSVTGGSTDTQYF.

This clone was found a few times. This chain joins TRBV7-3 and TRBJ2-1; TRBD2 matches 10 bases. This CDR3 region has 16 residues. CDR1 is SGHTA, CDR2 FQGTGA, per germline. The V and J ends lost 5 bases and 0 bases, in that order; junction bases with no gene match: 4. Here the CDR3 reads CASSRIAGGSYNEQFF. DNA for the CDR3: TGTGCCAGCAGCCGCATAGCGGGAGGCTCCTACAATGAGCAGTTCTTC.

The chain is built from TRBV15 and TRBJ2-7, with 8 bases lining up with TRBD2. Germline V gene sequence: CDR1 LNHNV, CDR2 YYDKDF (reference sequence). J was trimmed by 5 bases and V by 5 bases; bases with no gene match: 11. The CDR3 consists of 15 residues. CDR3 DNA sequence: TGTGCCACCAGCTCCTACAGCGGGGGTGGCGACGAGCAGTACTTC. Translation: CATSSYSGGGDEQYF.

This chain connects TRBV7-2 to TRBJ2-5, with D tentatively TRBD2 (5 bases). Looked up from germline, CDR1 is SGHTA and CDR2 is FQGNSA. Between the trimmed V and J ends, which lost 4 bases and 2 bases, there was a span of 14 bases. The CDR3 runs to 15 residues. CDR3 sequence reads: CASSSGGGYQETQYF. The CDR3 DNA reads as TGTGCCAGCAGCTCCGGAGGCGGCTATCAAGAGACCCAGTACTTC. Drawing the rest from reference TRBV7-2 and TRBJ2-5, the complete variable domain is GAGVSQSPSNKVTEKGKDVELRCDPISGHTALYWYRQSLGQGLEFLIYFQGNSAPDKSGLPSDRFSAERTGGSVSTLTIQRTQQEDSAVYLCASSSGGGYQETQYFGPGTRLLVL.

V usage is TRBV7-9 and J usage is TRBJ2-1; TRBD2 matches at 9 bases. Per germline, CDR1 SEHNR and CDR2 FQNEAQ (reference sequence). This CDR3 has 17 amino acids. The V gene end was trimmed by 1 base and the J gene end by 7 bases; junction bases not matched to a gene: 11. DNA for the CDR3: TGTGCCAGCAGCTTAGGGGCTAGCGGGAAACTACGGAATGAGCAGTTCTTC. Translating it yields CASSLGASGKLRNEQFF.

This chain connects TRBV6-4 to TRBJ2-3, with D perhaps TRBD1 (6 bases). Trimming stripped 4 bases from V and 1 base from J, with 9 bases between. Germline V gene data show CDR1 as MRHNA and CDR2 as SNTAGT. CDR3 size: 14 residues. In DNA, the CDR3 is TGTGCCAGCAGTGTAAAGGGGGGCACAGATACGCAGTATTTT. It codes for CASSVKGGTDTQYF.

This clone was counted once. The chain links TRBV11-3 to TRBJ1-2; D remains unclear. There are 13 residues in the CDR3. CDR1 is SGHNT and CDR2 is YENEEA in the germline V gene. The V end was cut by 5 bases, the J end by 4 bases, with 11 bases between. The CDR3 here is CASSLRGVYGYTF. DNA of the CDR3: TGTGCCAGCAGCCTCCGGGGAGTCTATGGCTACACCTTC.

The chain carries TRBV27 and TRBJ1-4; maybe TRBD1 (5 bases). Trimming stripped 2 bases from V and 8 bases from J, with 15 bases between. In germline, CDR1 is MNHEY, CDR2 SMNVEV (reference sequence). This CDR3 contains 15 residues. CDR3 coding DNA: TGTGCCAGCAGTTTAAGTGGGGCGCAAGGCGAAAAACTGTTTTTT. This sequence encodes CASSLSGAQGEKLFF.

The count of this clone is one. This chain connects TRBV6-5 to TRBJ2-7; 8 bases fit TRBD1. V lost 8 bases and J lost 2; bases outside the gene matches: 5. Germline CDR1 reads MNHEY; CDR2 reads SVGAGI. The CDR3 runs to 13 residues. CDR3 DNA: TGTGCCAGCTTAGGACAGGGTACCTACGAGCAGTACTTC. Translation: CASLGQGTYEQYF.

The genes are TRBV27 and TRBJ1-2; tentative D call: TRBD1 (6 bases). The V gene lost 4 bases and the J gene lost 1 base, with 10 bases spanning the gap. Germline V gives CDR1 MNHEY, CDR2 SMNVEV (reference sequence). The length of the CDR3 is 14 residues. CDR3 bases: TGTGCCAGCAGTTACCAGGGGAGTAACTATGGCTACACCTTC. Translating gives CASSYQGSNYGYTF.

The chain combines TRBV10-3 with TRBJ2-3; D call uncertain. The CDR3 runs to 12 residues. The V gene lost 4 bases and the J gene lost 3 bases, with 5 bases spanning the gap. The germline CDR1 and CDR2 sequences are ENHRY and SYGVKD. For the CDR3, the DNA is TGTGCCATCAGTGCGGGTACAGATACGCAGTATTTT. Its translation is CAISAGTDTQYF.

The V and J genes are TRBV11-3 and TRBJ2-5; 12 positions agree with TRBD2. J gave up 2 bases and V 1 base, and 11 bases lay outside the gene matches. This CDR3 has 19 amino acids. Germline CDR1 and CDR2: SGHNT and YENEEA. The CDR3 spells CASSLVASGGARSQETQYF. The DNA of the CDR3 is TGTGCCAGCAGCTTAGTCGCTAGCGGGGGGGCGAGGTCTCAAGAGACCCAGTACTTC. Filled out from reference TRBV11-3 and TRBJ2-5, the complete variable domain reads EAGVVQSPRYKIIEKKQPVAFWCNPISGHNTLYWYLQNLGQGPELLIRYENEEAVDDSQLPKDRFSAERLKGVDSTLKIQPAELGDSAVYLCASSLVASGGARSQETQYFGPGTRLLVL.

The V call is TRBV7-8, the J call TRBJ2-3, with 14 bases identical to TRBD2. Looked up from germline, CDR1 is SGHVS and CDR2 is FQNEAQ. CDR3 size: 18 residues. V was pared by 0 bases and J by 9 bases, with 11 bases of the junction left unmatched. CDR3 amino acids: CASSLAQGLAGEGGTQYF. Written as DNA, the CDR3 is TGTGCCAGCAGCTTAGCGCAGGGACTAGCGGGAGAAGGAGGGACGCAGTATTTT.

The chain carries TRBV11-1 and TRBJ2-1, with D unclear. Germline V lookup: CDR1 SGHAT, CDR2 FQDESV (reference sequence). V was shortened by 1 base and J by 2 bases, with 3 bases between the two germline ends. The CDR3 runs to 13 residues. Here the CDR3 reads CASSLVTYNEQFF. The CDR3 nucleotides read TGTGCCAGCAGCTTAGTCACCTACAATGAGCAGTTCTTC.

The chain combines TRBV4-3 with TRBJ1-5; the D gene is possibly TRBD1 (6 bases). Germline-derived CDR1 and CDR2 are LGHNA and YSLEER. Trimming stripped 0 bases from V and 6 bases from J, with 6 bases between. This CDR3 region has 13 residues. The CDR3 loop is CASSQEGGQPQHF. Written as DNA, the CDR3 is TGCGCCAGCAGCCAAGAAGGGGGTCAGCCCCAGCATTTT.

The V and J genes are TRBV4-1 and TRBJ2-7; 7 bases are a match to TRBD2. V was clipped by 0 bases and J by 5 bases; unmatched bases: 7. The CDR3 contains 15 residues. The germline CDR1 and CDR2 sequences are MGHRA and YSYEKL. DNA for the CDR3: TGCGCCAGCAGCCAAGAAACCGGGACTATGGACGAGCAGTACTTC. This translates into CASSQETGTMDEQYF.

The chain links TRBV4-3 to TRBJ1-4, with D possibly TRBD1 on 6 matching bases. The germline CDR1 and CDR2 sequences are LGHNA and YSLEER. This CDR3 contains 18 residues. Deletions cut 0 bases from V and 0 bases from J, with 14 bases between. The chain's CDR3 is CASSQDRGHISTNEKLFF. CDR3 bases: TGCGCCAGCAGCCAAGATAGGGGACATATATCAACTAATGAAAAACTGTTTTTT.

The rearrangement joins TRBV15 to TRBJ2-1; 13 bases map to TRBD2. This CDR3 contains 15 residues. Per the germline V gene, CDR1 is LNHNV and CDR2 is YYDKDF (reference sequence). The J segment lost 12 bases and the V segment lost 0 bases, leaving 5 bases of the junction unmatched. The CDR3 DNA is TGTGCCACCAGCAGAGATCGACTAGCGGGGGGTTTGCAGTTCTTC. Residues: CATSRDRLAGGLQFF.